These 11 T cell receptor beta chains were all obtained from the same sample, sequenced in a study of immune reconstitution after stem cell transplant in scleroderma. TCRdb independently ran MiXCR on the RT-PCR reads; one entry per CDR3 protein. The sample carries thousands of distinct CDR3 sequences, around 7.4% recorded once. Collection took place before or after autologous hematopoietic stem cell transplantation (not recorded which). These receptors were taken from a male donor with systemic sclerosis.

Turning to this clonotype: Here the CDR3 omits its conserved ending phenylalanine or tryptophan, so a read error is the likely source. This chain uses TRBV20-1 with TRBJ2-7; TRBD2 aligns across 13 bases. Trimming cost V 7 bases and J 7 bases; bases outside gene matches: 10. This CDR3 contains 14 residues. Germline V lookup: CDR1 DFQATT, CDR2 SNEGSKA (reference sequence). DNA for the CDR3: TGCAGTGTTAGTGTGACTAGCGGGGGGCAGGAGCAGTACCTC. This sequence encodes CSVSVTSGGQEQYL.

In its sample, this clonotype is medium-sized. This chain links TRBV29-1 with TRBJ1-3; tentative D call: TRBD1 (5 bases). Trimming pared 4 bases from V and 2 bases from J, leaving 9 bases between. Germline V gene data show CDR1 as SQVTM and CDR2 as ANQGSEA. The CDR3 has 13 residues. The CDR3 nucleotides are TGCAGCGTTGGCGGCAGGGCTGGAAACACCATATATTTT. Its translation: CSVGGRAGNTIYF. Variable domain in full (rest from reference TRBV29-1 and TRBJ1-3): SAVISQKPSRDICQRGTSLTIQCQVDSQVTMMFWYRQQPGQSLTLIATANQGSEATYESGFVIDKFPISRPNLTFSTLTVSNMSPEDSSIYLCSVGGRAGNTIYFGEGSWLTVV.

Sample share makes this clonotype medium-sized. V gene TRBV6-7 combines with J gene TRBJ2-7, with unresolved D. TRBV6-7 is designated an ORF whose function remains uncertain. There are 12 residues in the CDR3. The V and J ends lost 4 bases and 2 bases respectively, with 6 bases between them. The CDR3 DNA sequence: TGTGCCAGCAGTTCCCGCGCCTACGAGCAGTACTTC. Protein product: CASSSRAYEQYF.

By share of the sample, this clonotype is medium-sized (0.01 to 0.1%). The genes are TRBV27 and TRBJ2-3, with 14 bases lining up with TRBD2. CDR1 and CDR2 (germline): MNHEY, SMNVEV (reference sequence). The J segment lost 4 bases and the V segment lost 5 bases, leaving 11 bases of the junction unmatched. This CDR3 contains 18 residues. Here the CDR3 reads CASSKGTSGGPTADTQYF. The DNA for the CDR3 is TGTGCCAGCAGTAAAGGGACTAGCGGGGGCCCCACGGCAGATACGCAGTATTTT.

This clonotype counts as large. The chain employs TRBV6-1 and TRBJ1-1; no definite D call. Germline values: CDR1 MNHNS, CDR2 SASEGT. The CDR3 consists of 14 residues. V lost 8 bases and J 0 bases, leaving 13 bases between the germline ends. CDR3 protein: CASSRPAVNTEAFF. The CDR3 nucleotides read TGTGCCAGCTCCCGCCCGGCGGTGAACACTGAAGCTTTCTTT.

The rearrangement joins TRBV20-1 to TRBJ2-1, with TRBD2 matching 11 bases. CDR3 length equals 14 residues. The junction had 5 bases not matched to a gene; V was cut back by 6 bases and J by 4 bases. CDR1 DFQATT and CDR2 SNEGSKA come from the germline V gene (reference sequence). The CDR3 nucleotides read TGCAGTGCGGCCGGGACTAGCGGATACAATGAGCAGTTCTTC. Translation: CSAAGTSGYNEQFF.

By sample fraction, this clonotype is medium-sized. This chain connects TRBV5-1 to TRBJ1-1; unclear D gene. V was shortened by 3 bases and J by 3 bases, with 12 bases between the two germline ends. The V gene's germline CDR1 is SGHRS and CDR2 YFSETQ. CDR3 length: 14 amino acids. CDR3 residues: CASSSVVGDTEAFF. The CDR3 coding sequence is TGCGCCAGCAGCTCAGTCGTTGGGGACACTGAAGCTTTCTTT.

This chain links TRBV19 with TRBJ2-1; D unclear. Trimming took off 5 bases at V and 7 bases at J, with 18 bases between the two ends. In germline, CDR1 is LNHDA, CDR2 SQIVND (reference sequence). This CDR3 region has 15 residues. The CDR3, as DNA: TGTGCCAGTAGTCCACGGGCGGTGAGTGTAAATGAGCAGTTCTTC. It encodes CASSPRAVSVNEQFF.

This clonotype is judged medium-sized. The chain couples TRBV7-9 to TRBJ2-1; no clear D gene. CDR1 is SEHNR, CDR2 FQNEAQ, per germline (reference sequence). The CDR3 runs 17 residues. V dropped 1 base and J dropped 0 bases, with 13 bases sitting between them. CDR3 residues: CASSLGSAPSSYNEQFF. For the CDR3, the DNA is TGTGCCAGCAGCTTAGGATCAGCACCCTCCTCCTACAATGAGCAGTTCTTC.

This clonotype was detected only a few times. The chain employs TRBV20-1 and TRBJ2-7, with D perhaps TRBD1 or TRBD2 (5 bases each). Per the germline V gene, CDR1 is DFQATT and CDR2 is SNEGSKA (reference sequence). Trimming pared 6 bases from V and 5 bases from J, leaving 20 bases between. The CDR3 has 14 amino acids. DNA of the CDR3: TGCAGTGCCAGGCCGGGACCCCTCCGCAACGAGCAGTACTTC. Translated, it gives CSARPGPLRNEQYF.

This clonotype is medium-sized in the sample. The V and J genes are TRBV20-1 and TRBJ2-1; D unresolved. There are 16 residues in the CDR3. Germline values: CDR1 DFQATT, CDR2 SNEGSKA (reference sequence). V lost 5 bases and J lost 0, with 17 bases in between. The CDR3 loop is CSASSVLANSYNEQFF. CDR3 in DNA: TGCAGTGCTTCCTCCGTACTTGCGAACTCCTACAATGAGCAGTTCTTC.